The 19 T cell receptor beta chains below all came from one sample that was sequenced in a study of T cells in Graves' hyperthyroidism and ophthalmopathy. Using RNA transcripts as the source, TCR beta CDR3 regions were amplified. Carried out on the TCR CDR3, a first-round RT-PCR used the HTBI primer set. TCRdb re-called the multiplex PCR reads with MiXCR, one entry per CDR3 protein. This sample has over 450,000 distinct CDR3 sequences, with 13% to 15% found just once. Sample: blood. The origin of the receptors is a woman between 18 and 30 years old with Graves' hyperthyroidism.

This clonotype was observed a single time. The chain combines TRBV11-2 with TRBJ2-2; D might be TRBD1 (6 bases). V was shortened by 0 bases and J by 6 bases, with 14 bases between the two germline ends. Germline assignment: CDR1 SGHAT and CDR2 FQNNGV. This CDR3 has 16 amino acids. The CDR3 sequence is CASSLDVGRGSGELFF. CDR3 DNA: TGTGCCAGCAGCTTAGACGTGGGCAGGGGTTCCGGGGAGCTGTTTTTT.

This clonotype was observed at least ten times. The chain is built from TRBV9 and TRBJ1-2, with 11 nucleotides matching TRBD1. Looked up from germline, CDR1 is SGDLS and CDR2 is YYNGEE. J gave up 3 bases and V 0 bases, and 4 bases lay outside the gene matches. This CDR3 is 16 amino acids long. This CDR3 reads CASSVGPGQGDYGYTF. In DNA, the CDR3 is TGTGCCAGCAGCGTAGGGCCGGGACAGGGGGACTATGGCTACACCTTC.

This clonotype was detected only a few times. V gene TRBV14 combines with J gene TRBJ2-7; D unresolved. In germline, CDR1 is SGHDN, CDR2 FVKESK. The CDR3 runs 14 residues. Trimming removed 4 bases at V and 6 bases at J, with 16 bases between. CDR3 loop: CASSPIDSPFEQYF. As DNA, the CDR3 is TGTGCCAGCAGCCCCATAGACTCCCCTTTCGAGCAGTACTTC. Supplemented by reference TRBV14 and TRBJ2-7, the full variable domain reads EAGVTQFPSHSVIEKGQTVTLRCDPISGHDNLYWYRRVMGKEIKFLLHFVKESKQDESGMPNNRFLAERTGGTYSTLKVQPAELEDSGVYFCASSPIDSPFEQYFGPGTRLTVT.

This clonotype occurred many times. The J gene is TRBJ2-3, the V gene TRBV11-2; no firm D call. Germline V gives CDR1 SGHAT, CDR2 FQNNGV. This CDR3 is 15 amino acids long. The V and J ends lost 0 bases and 2 bases respectively, with 9 bases between them. CDR3 sequence (DNA): TGTGCCAGCAGCTTAGATCCGCGGCCCACAGATACGCAGTATTTT. It codes for CASSLDPRPTDTQYF.

The chain uses TRBV7-3 and TRBJ2-3; TRBD2 aligns across 8 bases. The CDR3 consists of 15 residues. Per the germline V gene, CDR1 is SGHTA and CDR2 is FQGTGA. V lost 4 bases to trimming and J lost 6 bases; unmatched junction nucleotides: 9. The CDR3, as DNA: TGTGCCAGCAGCTCAGAGGGACTAGTCCTCGATACGCAGTATTTT. This codes for CASSSEGLVLDTQYF.

The V and J genes are TRBV7-9 and TRBJ1-2, with a possible D match to TRBD1 (6 bases). The CDR3 is 15 residues long. Germline assignment: CDR1 SEHNR and CDR2 FQNEAQ (reference sequence). Between the trimmed V and J ends, which lost 3 bases and 6 bases, there was a span of 17 bases. The CDR3 sequence: CASSFQRDKADGYTF. CDR3 DNA: TGTGCCAGCAGCTTCCAGAGGGACAAAGCGGATGGCTACACCTTC.

This clonotype has only a few counts. The genes are TRBV7-2 and TRBJ2-6; D may be TRBD1 (6 bases). CDR3 length: 14 amino acids. V gave up 9 bases and J gave up 2 bases, with 11 bases separating them. Germline CDR1 and CDR2: SGHTA and FQGNSA. CDR3: CARQGDAGANVLTF. In DNA, the CDR3 is TGTGCCAGACAGGGTGATGCTGGGGCCAACGTCCTGACTTTC.

The chain carries TRBV30 and TRBJ2-2, with D possibly matching TRBD1 (6 bases). This CDR3 has 12 residues. V lost 0 bases, J lost 8 bases, and 7 bases lay in between. The germline gives CDR1 GTSNPN, CDR2 SVGIG (reference sequence). CDR3 DNA sequence: TGTGCCTGGAGTGTAGGGGGTGGGGAGCTGTTTTTT. This encodes CAWSVGGGELFF.

This clonotype has a count of ten or more. J is TRBJ2-1 and V is TRBV11-2; no definite D call. The CDR3 consists of 19 residues. Trimming took 5 bases from V and 4 from J, leaving 27 bases between them. Looked up from germline, CDR1 is SGHAT and CDR2 is FQNNGV. The CDR3 here is CASSTRHLRMDGQYNEQFF. The CDR3 nucleotides read TGTGCCAGCAGCACACGCCACCTCCGAATGGACGGGCAATACAATGAGCAGTTCTTC.

A word on this clonotype: Here the CDR3 omits its conserved ending phenylalanine or tryptophan, so a read error is the likely source. J is TRBJ2-1 and V is TRBV20-1; D remains unclear. V lost 3 bases and J lost 5, with 11 bases in between. This CDR3 has 13 amino acids. The germline gives CDR1 DFQATT, CDR2 SNEGSKA (reference sequence). Written as DNA, the CDR3 is TGCAGTGCTAGGCGACCACCCCACAATGAGCAGTTCTCC. It encodes CSARRPPHNEQFS.

This clonotype occurred many times. The chain employs TRBV20-1 and TRBJ1-4; D ambiguous. CDR1 and CDR2 from the germline V gene are DFQATT and SNEGSKA (reference sequence). The V and J ends lost 3 bases and 6 bases respectively, with 11 bases between them. The CDR3 totals 13 residues. The CDR3 is CSASWGSDEKLFF. DNA for the CDR3: TGCAGTGCTAGTTGGGGATCTGATGAAAAACTGTTTTTT.

This clonotype was seen many times. The genes are TRBV7-3 and TRBJ2-7, with D tentatively TRBD2 (5 bases). Trimming removed 4 bases from V and 7 bases from J, with 8 bases in between. Germline loops: CDR1 SGHTA, CDR2 FQGTGA. The CDR3 spans 11 residues. The CDR3 here is CASSSGGEQYF. The CDR3, as DNA: TGTGCCAGCAGCTCCGGAGGTGAGCAGTACTTC.

The DNA of the CDR3 is TGTGCCAGCAGCTTACGCCCTTTCCCGCGCCGCTCCCGGGACAGTCCCTACGAGCAGTACTTC. It specifies CASSLRPFPRRSRDSPYEQYF. This chain connects TRBV11-2 to TRBJ2-7; 7 bases align to TRBD1. With 2 bases clipped from V and 2 bases from J, the junction kept 24 bases outside the gene matches. The CDR3 totals 21 residues. Germline V gene lookup returns CDR1 SGHAT and CDR2 FQNNGV.

There are a few counts of this clonotype. This chain links TRBV7-2 with TRBJ2-3; TRBD2 is a possible D gene (6 bases). Germline-derived CDR1 and CDR2 are SGHTA and FQGNSA. V was clipped by 8 bases and J by 4 bases, with 19 bases between them. The CDR3 has 15 residues. CDR3 nucleotide sequence: TGTGCCAGCGGGTTTTTCAAGGGCGGGGCAGATACGCAGTATTTT. The encoded protein is CASGFFKGGADTQYF. Together with reference TRBV7-2 and TRBJ2-3, the CDR3 gives the full variable domain: GAGVSQSPSNKVTEKGKDVELRCDPISGHTALYWYRQSLGQGLEFLIYFQGNSAPDKSGLPSDRFSAERTGGSVSTLTIQRTQQEDSAVYLCASGFFKGGADTQYFGPGTRLTVL.

This chain links TRBV19 with TRBJ2-2; possible D gene TRBD2, 5 bases. Between the trimmed V and J ends, which lost 3 bases and 7 bases, there was a span of 6 bases. This CDR3 comprises 12 residues. The germline V gene encodes CDR1 LNHDA and CDR2 SQIVND (reference sequence). The CDR3 sequence is CASSMEVGELFF. For the CDR3, the DNA is TGTGCCAGTAGTATGGAGGTCGGGGAGCTGTTTTTT.

This clonotype turned up a few times. This could be a read error, since a much larger clone is one nucleotide away. The chain has TRBV11-2 and TRBJ1-2, with D possibly TRBD1 on 5 matching bases. The CDR3 is made up of 14 amino acids. Germline V CDR1 and CDR2: SGHAT, FQNNGV. CDR3 sequence: CASSLVGGDYGHTF. For the CDR3, the DNA is TGTGCCAGCAGCTTAGTCGGGGGAGACTATGGCCACACCTTC. The entire variable domain, with the rest obtained from reference TRBV11-2 and TRBJ1-2, is as follows: EAGVAQSPRYKIIEKRQSVAFWCNPISGHATLYWYQQILGQGPKLLIQFQNNGVVDDSQLPKDRFSAERLKGVDSTLKIQPAKLEDSAVYLCASSLVGGDYGHTFGSGTRLTVV.

This clonotype was found a few times. The chain employs TRBV12-3 or TRBV12-4 and TRBJ1-5; D unclear. Trimming pared 4 bases from V and 4 bases from J, leaving 20 bases between. The CDR3 covers 17 residues. In nucleotides, the CDR3 is TGTGCCAGCAGTTACCATCCGTGGCGGCAGGAGAATCAGCCCCAGCATTTT. This codes for CASSYHPWRQENQPQHF.

The table lists this clonotype with many counts. This chain connects TRBV15 to TRBJ1-2, with TRBD1 as a possible D gene (5 bases). Looked up from germline, CDR1 is LNHNV and CDR2 is YYDKDF (reference sequence). This CDR3 is built from 15 residues. Trimming shortened V by 5 bases and J by 5 bases, and 18 bases separated the two germline ends. CDR3 coding DNA: TGTGCCACCAGCTCAACGACCGGGACGTGGTATGGCTACACCTTC. It codes for CATSSTTGTWYGYTF.

This clonotype was detected only a few times. The chain couples TRBV13 to TRBJ2-7, with TRBD1 matching over 8 bases. The junction had 9 bases not matched to a gene; V was cut back by 1 base and J by 7 bases. The V gene's germline CDR1 is PRHDT and CDR2 FYEKMQ (reference sequence). The CDR3 is 15 residues long. For the CDR3, the DNA is TGTGCCAGCAGCTTAGAGGGCCAGGGGGCGCGTGAGCAGTACTTC. It encodes CASSLEGQGAREQYF.